The 31 T cell receptor beta chains presented below share a single source sample, sequenced in a study of shared clonotypes between healthy human individuals. Sequencing used immunoSEQ multiplex PCR; TCRdb keeps in-frame clones, though not all of them. The sample records roughly 1,000,000 clones, about four fifths being singletons. Sequencing was done on a sample of memory CD4+ T cells from PBMCs. The subset was: CD45RA-negative fraction. The receptor set was obtained from a man aged 18-30 years in good health. Some clones in this sample may be carry-over from other donors' samples.

In this sample, this clone turned up once. The rearrangement links TRBV2 to TRBJ1-4, with TRBD1 as a possible D gene (5 bases). The CDR3 contains 13 residues. Germline V gene sequence: CDR1 SNHLY, CDR2 FYNNEI. V lost 8 bases and J lost 15, with 22 bases in between. CDR3 sequence: CASHRDGDLVLFF. The CDR3 region has the DNA TGTGCCAGCCACCGGGACGGAGATTTGGTATTGTTTTTT.

The chain employs TRBV5-4 and TRBJ2-1; 8 bases are a match to TRBD1. J lost 1 base, V lost 3 bases, and 6 bases had no gene match. CDR1 and CDR2 from the germline V gene are SGHNT and YYREEE (reference sequence). The CDR3 covers 16 residues. CDR3 in amino acids: CASSSGRDRSYNEQFF. CDR3 DNA: TGTGCCAGCAGCTCGGGCCGGGACAGGTCCTACAATGAGCAGTTCTTC.

V gene TRBV5-1 combines with J gene TRBJ2-3; D assignment may be TRBD1 or TRBD2 (5 bases each). V lost 5 bases to trimming and J lost 2 bases, with 15 bases between them. Germline values: CDR1 SGHRS, CDR2 YFSETQ. There are 15 residues in the CDR3. CDR3 nucleotide sequence: TGCGCCAGCAGGCCTCGGGGCGGACCCACAGATACGCAGTATTTT. Translated: CASRPRGGPTDTQYF.

The table lists this clone with a few counts. This chain links TRBV18 with TRBJ2-7, with 9 bases that match TRBD2. This CDR3 comprises 17 residues. Germline V gives CDR1 KGHSH, CDR2 LQKENI. The junction had 8 bases not matched to a gene; V was cut back by 2 bases and J by 0 bases. The CDR3 loop is CASSPRASGTSSYEQYF. As DNA, the CDR3 is TGTGCCAGCTCACCAAGGGCTAGCGGGACTAGCTCCTACGAGCAGTACTTC.

About this clone: A much larger clone lies a single base off, so this may be a read error. The chain is built from TRBV6-5 and TRBJ2-7; D is undetermined. V lost 5 bases to trimming and J lost 3 bases, with 5 bases between them. The CDR3 runs 11 residues. CDR1 MNHEY and CDR2 SVGAGI come from the germline V gene. CDR3 in amino acids: CASSVLYEQYF. As DNA, the CDR3 is TGTGCCAGCAGTGTCCTCTACGAGCAGTACTTC.

The chain employs TRBV19 and TRBJ1-5, with D possibly matching TRBD1 (5 bases). With 4 bases removed from V and 0 bases from J, the gap between germline ends came to 7 bases. Germline V gene sequence: CDR1 LNHDA, CDR2 SQIVND (reference sequence). CDR3 size: 14 residues. The CDR3 region is CASSNRISNQPQHF. The CDR3 DNA reads TGTGCCAGTAGTAACAGGATTAGCAATCAGCCCCAGCATTTT.

The V and J genes are TRBV10-3 and TRBJ2-3; D remains ambiguous. Germline CDR1 is ENHRY and CDR2 is SYGVKD. CDR3 length: 13 residues. Trimming pared 4 bases from V and 3 bases from J, leaving 8 bases between. Written as DNA, the CDR3 is TGTGCCATCAGTGTGGCCAGGACAGATACGCAGTATTTT. Protein: CAISVARTDTQYF.

The chain links TRBV28 to TRBJ2-2; 11 bases are shared with TRBD1. Germline CDR1 reads MDHEN; CDR2 reads SYDVKM. The CDR3 runs to 17 residues. Trimming removed 4 bases from V and 3 bases from J; junction bases left unmatched: 7. The CDR3 sequence: CASSSEDRGRDTGELFF. CDR3 coding DNA: TGTGCCAGCAGTTCCGAGGACAGGGGGCGTGACACCGGGGAGCTGTTTTTT.

The genes are TRBV28 and TRBJ2-5; a possible D gene is TRBD2 (6 bases). Germline loops: CDR1 MDHEN, CDR2 SYDVKM. The CDR3 has 15 residues. V dropped 4 bases and J dropped 4 bases, with 16 bases sitting between them. The CDR3 nucleotides read TGTGCCAGCAGTTCGCCGTTGGGGGGAGGAGAGACCCAGTACTTC. Protein product: CASSSPLGGGETQYF. Looking up the rest from reference TRBV28 and TRBJ2-5 gives the full variable domain: DVKVTQSSRYLVKRTGEKVFLECVQDMDHENMFWYRQDPGLGLRLIYFSYDVKMKEKGDIPEGYSVSREKKERFSLILESASTNQTSMYLCASSSPLGGGETQYFGPGTRLLVL.

The chain is built from TRBV7-9 and TRBJ2-2; D gene unclear. The CDR3 runs 13 residues. Trimming shortened V by 2 bases and J by 5 bases, and 6 bases separated the two germline ends. Germline-derived CDR1 and CDR2 are SEHNR and FQNEAQ (reference sequence). The CDR3 region is CASSLQGTGELFF. The CDR3 coding sequence is TGTGCCAGCAGCTTACAAGGAACCGGGGAGCTGTTTTTT.

CDR3 nucleotides: TGCAGCGTTGTAGCGGGGATTCCTTACAATGAGCAGTTCTTC. Its translation is CSVVAGIPYNEQFF. V and J are TRBV29-1 and TRBJ2-1; 8 positions agree with TRBD2. Trimming removed 4 bases from V and 4 bases from J; junction bases left unmatched: 6. The CDR3 runs 14 residues. CDR1 is SQVTM, CDR2 ANQGSEA, per germline.

This clone has a count of ten or more. The V call is TRBV7-6, the J call TRBJ1-2; D remains unclear. V was trimmed by 5 bases and J by 6 bases, leaving 16 bases between them. CDR3 length: 14 amino acids. The V gene's germline CDR1 is SGHVS and CDR2 FNYEAQ. This CDR3 is CASSRGPIGNGYTF. CDR3 in DNA: TGTGCCAGCAGCCGTGGGCCGATCGGGAATGGCTACACCTTC. Looking up the rest from reference TRBV7-6 and TRBJ1-2 gives the full variable domain: GAGVSQSPRYKVTKRGQDVALRCDPISGHVSLYWYRQALGQGPEFLTYFNYEAQQDKSGLPNDRFSAERPEGSISTLTIQRTEQRDSAMYRCASSRGPIGNGYTFGSGTRLTVV.

The genes are TRBV27 and TRBJ2-3, with 8 bases fitting TRBD2. The CDR3 extends over 15 amino acids. Germline CDR1 reads MNHEY; CDR2 reads SMNVEV (reference sequence). V was pared by 10 bases and J by 3 bases, with 12 bases of the junction left unmatched. CDR3 loop: CATGGEGIGTDTQYF. The CDR3 DNA is TGTGCCACCGGGGGGGAGGGGATTGGGACAGATACGCAGTATTTT.

The chain is built from TRBV19 and TRBJ2-2; possible D gene TRBD1, 5 bases. Germline-derived CDR1 and CDR2 are LNHDA and SQIVND (reference sequence). The CDR3 runs 17 residues. Trimming left V 5 bases short and J 6 bases short, with 22 bases between. This chain's CDR3 is CASSPTATVGQAGELFF. The CDR3 DNA reads TGTGCCAGTAGTCCAACCGCAACGGTGGGGCAAGCCGGGGAGCTGTTTTTT.

This sequence joins TRBV11-3 and TRBJ2-5; D is possibly TRBD1 or TRBD2 (5 bases each). The V and J ends lost 4 bases and 5 bases respectively, with 20 bases between them. This CDR3 region has 16 residues. CDR1 SGHNT and CDR2 YENEEA come from the germline V gene. CDR3 in DNA: TGTGCCAGCAGCTATAGTGGGACGGGCGGAGGCGAGACCCAGTACTTC. It translates to CASSYSGTGGGETQYF.

V usage is TRBV9 and J usage is TRBJ2-5; no clear D. CDR3 length equals 17 residues. Trimming removed 0 bases at V and 1 base at J, with 16 bases between. The germline gives CDR1 SGDLS, CDR2 YYNGEE. CDR3 DNA sequence: TGTGCCAGCAGCGTAGGCCCCCATGGGCCCGGCCAAGAGACCCAGTACTTC. Its translation is CASSVGPHGPGQETQYF.

V usage is TRBV9 and J usage is TRBJ2-5; no clear D. There are 13 residues in the CDR3. CDR1 and CDR2 from the germline V gene are SGDLS and YYNGEE. Between the trimmed V and J ends, which lost 3 bases and 3 bases, there was a span of 9 bases. Here the CDR3 reads CASSGVGKETQYF. Written as DNA, the CDR3 is TGTGCCAGCAGCGGTGTAGGTAAAGAGACCCAGTACTTC.

On this clone: Other nucleotide sequences from this sample produce the same CDR3. The V call is TRBV18, the J call TRBJ1-5, with D possibly being TRBD1 (6 bases). V was clipped by 0 bases and J by 7 bases, with 10 bases between them. CDR3 length: 14 amino acids. Looked up from germline, CDR1 is KGHSH and CDR2 is LQKENI. The CDR3 nucleotides read TGTGCCAGCTCACCACCGGGGGCAGGGCAGCCCCAGCATTTT. It specifies CASSPPGAGQPQHF.

This chain links TRBV15 with TRBJ2-4; the match to TRBD1 covers 11 bases. CDR3 length: 15 amino acids. V lost 0 bases and J lost 7; bases outside the gene matches: 2. Germline V gene data show CDR1 as LNHNV and CDR2 as YYDKDF (reference sequence). CDR3 sequence (DNA): TGTGCCACCAGCAGAGAAGGGACAGGGGGGAACATTCAGTACTTC. It encodes CATSREGTGGNIQYF.

The chain combines TRBV4-1 with TRBJ2-2; possibly TRBD2 for D (6 bases). V was clipped by 8 bases and J by 1 base, with 20 bases between them. Germline lookup yields CDR1 MGHRA and CDR2 YSYEKL. The length of the CDR3 is 17 residues. CDR3 sequence: CASSRTRASENTGELFF. Here the CDR3 DNA reads TGCGCCAGCTCAAGGACTCGGGCTAGCGAGAACACCGGGGAGCTGTTTTTT.

This clone was observed a few times. V is TRBV7-9 and J is TRBJ2-5, with D possibly being TRBD1 or TRBD2 (6 bases each). TRBJ2-7 explains the end of the DNA better; the J call may be wrong. Germline CDR1 SEHNR, CDR2 FQNEAQ (reference sequence). The CDR3 is made up of 18 amino acids. CDR3 in amino acids: CASSPQTFEEGGAYEQYF. Written as DNA, the CDR3 is TGTGCCAGCAGCCCGCAGACATTTGAGGAGGGGGGAGCCTACGAGCAGTACTTC.

Points on this clone: This sequence is one base from a far larger clone and is likely a read error. The chain is built from TRBV30 and TRBJ1-1, with 9 bases matching TRBD1. Germline lookup yields CDR1 GTSNPN and CDR2 SVGIG (reference sequence). V lost 4 bases to trimming and J lost 3 bases; unmatched junction nucleotides: 3. The CDR3 sequence is 13 residues long. This CDR3 is CAWMGQGHTEAFF. CDR3 sequence (DNA): TGTGCCTGGATGGGACAGGGCCACACTGAAGCTTTCTTT.

This chain links TRBV9 with TRBJ2-7, with 7 bases aligning to TRBD1. The J segment lost 5 bases and the V segment lost 4 bases, leaving 9 bases of the junction unmatched. Looked up from germline, CDR1 is SGDLS and CDR2 is YYNGEE. The CDR3 totals 14 residues. DNA for the CDR3: TGTGCCAGCAGCCAAACCGGGACAGCCCACGAGCAGTACTTC. Translated, it gives CASSQTGTAHEQYF.

This clone has just a few counts. The rearrangement joins TRBV9 to TRBJ2-3, with D hard to call. The CDR3 contains 17 residues. CDR1 and CDR2 (germline): SGDLS, YYNGEE. V lost 0 bases and J 2 bases, leaving 16 bases between the germline ends. The CDR3 DNA reads TGTGCCAGCAGCGTAGCGGGCTACCGGATGTTCACAGATACGCAGTATTTT. Translation gives CASSVAGYRMFTDTQYF. Full variable domain (rest looked up from reference TRBV9 and TRBJ2-3): DSGVTQTPKHLITATGQRVTLRCSPRSGDLSVYWYQQSLDQGLQFLIQYYNGEERAKGNILERFSAQQFPDLHSELNLSSLELGDSALYFCASSVAGYRMFTDTQYFGPGTRLTVL.

A note on this clone: In the same sample, other DNA sequences code for this CDR3. The chain links TRBV28 to TRBJ1-1; D unclear. Looked up from germline, CDR1 is MDHEN and CDR2 is SYDVKM. The germline V and J ends were trimmed by 7 bases and 4 bases, with 4 bases remaining between them. The CDR3 runs 10 residues. The CDR3 spells CASKGTEAFF. The DNA for the CDR3 is TGTGCCAGCAAAGGCACTGAAGCTTTCTTT.

This rearrangement joins TRBV2 to TRBJ2-5; 7 bases match TRBD1. The germline V gene encodes CDR1 SNHLY and CDR2 FYNNEI. With 3 bases clipped from V and 1 base from J, the junction kept 5 bases outside the gene matches. This CDR3 region has 15 residues. The CDR3: CASSDWGQPQETQYF. DNA for the CDR3: TGTGCCAGCAGTGATTGGGGACAGCCCCAAGAGACCCAGTACTTC.

This clone was counted once. This chain uses TRBV5-6 with TRBJ2-5; 13 nucleotides align to TRBD2. Germline loops: CDR1 SGHDT, CDR2 YYEEEE. This CDR3 is 16 amino acids long. V shed 0 bases and J 5 bases; nucleotides not matched to a gene: 4. CDR3 protein: CASSLVGLAGDETQYF. CDR3 DNA sequence: TGTGCCAGCAGCTTGGTAGGACTAGCGGGAGATGAGACCCAGTACTTC.

This clone was seen many times. V and J are TRBV11-3 and TRBJ1-5; a weak D match, TRBD1 (5 bases). Trimming took 1 base from V and 2 from J, leaving 6 bases between them. The CDR3 length is 14 residues. Germline-derived CDR1 and CDR2 are SGHNT and YENEEA. In DNA, the CDR3 is TGTGCCAGCAGCTTAGGCAGGGGCAATCAGCCCCAGCATTTT. Protein: CASSLGRGNQPQHF.

The rearrangement uses TRBV27 and TRBJ1-2; 9 bases line up with TRBD1. With 5 bases clipped from V and 3 bases from J, the junction kept 7 bases outside the gene matches. CDR3 length equals 15 residues. CDR1 is MNHEY, CDR2 SMNVEV, per germline (reference sequence). CDR3 nucleotide sequence: TGTGCCAGCAGTCTGGGACAGGGACTATACTATGGCTACACCTTC. Its protein is CASSLGQGLYYGYTF.

The chain carries TRBV29-1 and TRBJ2-3; D gene unclear. Trimming removed 4 bases at V and 0 bases at J, with 11 bases between. The CDR3 is 14 amino acids. Germline V lookup: CDR1 SQVTM, CDR2 ANQGSEA. Written as DNA, the CDR3 is TGCAGCGTTGCTGGGAAACCTAGCACAGATACGCAGTATTTT. As protein: CSVAGKPSTDTQYF.

The count of this clone is one. The rearrangement links TRBV18 to TRBJ2-7; D may be TRBD1 (5 bases). V lost 3 bases to trimming and J lost 0 bases, with 21 bases between them. The CDR3 is made up of 18 amino acids. Germline loops: CDR1 KGHSH, CDR2 LQKENI. This CDR3 is CASSPTPASGKHSYEQYF. The CDR3 DNA is TGTGCCAGCTCACCCACTCCGGCTTCAGGGAAGCACTCCTACGAGCAGTACTTC.